This T cell receptor beta chain came from a study of cytomegalovirus exposure and HLA in healthy donors. Study at large: Findings of an earlier analysis included 110 million or so unique TCR beta sequences from 190 million or so T cells.

Germline V gene lookup returns CDR1 SGHRS and CDR2 YFSETQ. V shed 4 bases, J shed 6 bases, and the junction held 12 bases outside the gene matches. CDR3 length: 16 residues. In this sample, this clone turned up once. The antigen is unknown. Vbeta (60) and Jbeta (13) primers were used in the PCR. Generated by immunoSEQ multiplex PCR, the TCRdb table keeps only in-frame clones and is missing some. This sample has some 90,000 clones; roughly 80% occur once, and the top ten carry approximately 2.6%. Study-level points and caveats: Sequencing depth roughly uniform across donors was assumed in presence/absence analyses.

The TCR was taken from a man aged 30 to 39 in good health and CMV-seronegative. Sequencing used PBMCs. This sequence joins TRBV5-1 and TRBJ1-4, with TRBD1 matching over 7 bases. CDR3 bases: TGCGCCAGCAGCCCGAGCGGAGGGGGCGACTATGAAAAACTGTTTTTT. It translates to CASSPSGGGDYEKLFF.